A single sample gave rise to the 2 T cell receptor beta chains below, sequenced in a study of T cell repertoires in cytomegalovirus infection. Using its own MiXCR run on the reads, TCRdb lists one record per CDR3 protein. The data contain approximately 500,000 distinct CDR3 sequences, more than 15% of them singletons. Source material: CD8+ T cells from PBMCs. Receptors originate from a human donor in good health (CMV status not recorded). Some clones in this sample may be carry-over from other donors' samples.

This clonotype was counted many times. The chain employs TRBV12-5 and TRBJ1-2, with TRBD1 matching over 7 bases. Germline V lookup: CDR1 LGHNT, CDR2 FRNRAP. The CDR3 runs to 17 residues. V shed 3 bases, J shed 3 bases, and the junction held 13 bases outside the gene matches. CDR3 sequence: CASGLEGALGPYYGYTF. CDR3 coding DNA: TGTGCTAGTGGTTTAGAGGGGGCCTTGGGGCCCTACTATGGCTACACCTTC.

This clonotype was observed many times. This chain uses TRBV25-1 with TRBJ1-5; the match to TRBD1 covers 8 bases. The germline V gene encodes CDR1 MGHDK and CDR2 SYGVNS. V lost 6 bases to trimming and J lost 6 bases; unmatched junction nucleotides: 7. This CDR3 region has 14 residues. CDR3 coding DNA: TGTGCCAGCAGCGCAGGGGGCTCCAGTCAGCCCCAGCATTTT. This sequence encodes CASSAGGSSQPQHF.